Listed below are T cell receptor beta chains from one sample, sequenced in a study of T cell responses to AZD1222 COVID-19 vaccine. The data were produced by immunoSEQ multiplex PCR, yet TCRdb's version contains in-frame clones alone and is incomplete. The data contain 100,000 to 150,000 clones, about 90% of them singletons. Sample: peripheral blood, taken on day 0 of AZD1222 vaccination. These receptors originate from an adult in good health. Each CDR3 is given with its conserved first and last residue. Fields, in order: J gene, D gene, clone size, V gene, CDR3 protein, CDR3 DNA. D genes are given only for firm matches. Clone size is stated in some rows and not others, as once, few, many or a class when expanded.

TRBJ2-7	TRBD2	NA	TRBV5-6	CASSRVAGGDEQYF	TGTGCCAGCAGCCGCGTGGCGGGAGGTGACGAGCAGTACTTC
TRBJ1-6	TRBD1	NA	TRBV18	CASSGDRGDSPLHF	TGTGCCAGCTCAGGGGACAGGGGGGATTCACCCCTCCACTTT
TRBJ2-1	TRBD2	NA	TRBV27	CASSFGGDPREQFF	TGTGCCAGCAGTTTCGGGGGGGACCCCAGGGAGCAGTTCTTC
TRBJ1-5	TRBD1	NA	TRBV10-1	CASSEEQGAQPQHF	TGCGCCAGCAGTGAGGAACAGGGGGCTCAGCCCCAGCATTTT
TRBJ2-3	NA	once	TRBV7-8	CASSLDGLGTDTQYF	TGTGCCAGCAGCTTAGACGGATTAGGCACAGATACGCAGTATTTT
TRBJ2-7	TRBD1	NA	TRBV29-1	CSVETAGGGEQYF	TGCAGCGTTGAAACTGCAGGGGGCGGCGAGCAGTACTTC
TRBJ2-4	NA	NA	TRBV6-2/TRBV6-3	CASSSRYLLLAKNIQYF	TGTGCCAGCAGTAGCAGGTACCTCTTGCTAGCCAAAAACATTCAGTACTTC
TRBJ1-2	NA	NA	TRBV5-1	CASSSSTGAPNYGYTF	TGCGCCAGCAGCTCTTCGACCGGCGCGCCTAACTATGGCTACACCTTC
TRBJ1-4	NA	NA	TRBV5-1	CASSLDGRSEKLFF	TGCGCCAGCAGCTTGGATGGCAGATCGGAAAAACTGTTTTTT
TRBJ2-2	TRBD1	NA	TRBV2	CASSRDRTTGELFF	TGTGCCAGCAGTCGGGACAGGACCACCGGGGAGCTGTTTTTT
TRBJ2-7	TRBD1	once	TRBV14	CASSRPRDRFVEQYF	TGTGCCAGCAGCCGACCTAGGGACAGGTTCGTTGAGCAGTACTTC
TRBJ2-7	NA	NA	TRBV18	CASSSSRGYEQYF	TGTGCCAGCTCATCCTCTAGGGGCTACGAGCAGTACTTC
TRBJ1-4	NA	few	TRBV10-3	CAISESGNEKLFF	TGTGCCATCAGTGAGTCTGGCAATGAAAAACTGTTTTTT
TRBJ2-1	NA	NA	TRBV29-1	CSAAWRVHNNEQFF	TGCAGCGCAGCCTGGCGGGTTCACAACAATGAGCAGTTCTTC
TRBJ2-7	NA	NA	TRBV2	CASSEASEASSYEQYF	TGTGCCAGCAGTGAAGCGTCGGAGGCATCCTCCTACGAGCAGTACTTC
TRBJ2-7	NA	once	TRBV15	CATSRELGTSSYEQYF	TGTGCCACCAGCAGGGAACTCGGGACATCTTCCTACGAGCAGTACTTC
TRBJ2-1	NA	NA	TRBV20-1	CSARAYNEQFF	TGCAGTGCTAGAGCCTACAATGAGCAGTTCTTC
TRBJ1-1	NA	NA	TRBV11-2	CASGRRGRTEAFF	TGTGCCAGCGGCAGGAGAGGGCGGACTGAAGCTTTCTTT
TRBJ1-1	NA	NA	TRBV5-6	CASSLRGGTEAFF	TGTGCCAGCAGCTTGCGGGGAGGGACTGAAGCTTTCTTT
TRBJ2-3	NA	NA	TRBV4-3	CASSQWQRGGDTDTQYF	TGCGCCAGCAGCCAATGGCAGAGGGGGGGGGACACAGATACGCAGTATTTT
TRBJ1-2	NA	NA	TRBV28	CASSLSRDTHLKITF	TGTGCCAGCAGTTTATCCCGGGACACCCACCTAAAAATCACCTTC
TRBJ2-1	NA	few	TRBV7-9	CASSRLGDEQFF	TGTGCCAGCAGCCGGCTCGGGGATGAGCAGTTCTTC
TRBJ2-7	NA	NA	TRBV5-1	CASSLWGDYEQYF	TGCGCCAGCAGCTTGTGGGGAGATTACGAGCAGTACTTC
TRBJ1-1	NA	NA	TRBV28	CASSRDGHSSPEAFF	TGTGCCAGCAGTCGGGACGGCCATAGTAGCCCTGAAGCTTTCTTT
TRBJ2-2	TRBD1	NA	TRBV2	CASSAQGGTGELFF	TGTGCCAGCAGTGCACAGGGGGGTACCGGGGAGCTGTTTTTT
TRBJ2-5	TRBD2	NA	TRBV6-5	CASSSAGVETQYF	TGTGCCAGCAGTTCCGCGGGGGTCGAGACCCAGTACTTC
TRBJ1-3	TRBD1	NA	TRBV11-2	CASSPIRGNSGNTIYF	TGTGCCAGCAGCCCAATCAGGGGGAACTCTGGAAACACCATATATTTT
TRBJ1-3	TRBD1	NA	TRBV24-1	CAADRGRGNTIYF	TGTGCCGCCGACAGGGGGAGAGGAAACACCATATATTTT
TRBJ1-1	NA	NA	TRBV10-3	CAISGSTEAFF	TGTGCCATCAGTGGGAGCACTGAAGCTTTCTTT
TRBJ2-2	NA	NA	TRBV27	CAGGTLNTGELFF	TGTGCCGGCGGGACACTAAACACCGGGGAGCTGTTTTTT